These 13 T cell receptor beta chains were all obtained from the same sample, sequenced in a study of T cells after yellow fever vaccination. TCRdb re-analysed the 5' RACE reads in MiXCR, keeping a single row per CDR3 protein. The table records some 560,000 distinct CDR3 sequences, around 16% of them present only once. The sample here was PBMCs, taken 5 days after the first yellow fever vaccination. The receptor source for this set is a man aged 18 to 29 who received the YFV17D yellow fever vaccine.

This clonotype was seen only a few times. V is TRBV7-2 and J is TRBJ1-5; D ambiguous. The CDR3 is 13 residues long. Germline V gene data show CDR1 as SGHTA and CDR2 as FQGNSA. The V end lost 10 bases, the J end lost 11 bases, and 21 bases lay between the germline ends. The chain's CDR3 is CATTQDPRGSQHF. CDR3 DNA sequence: TGTGCCACCACTCAGGACCCTCGAGGGTCCCAGCATTTT.

CDR3 sequence reads: CASSNRGRDQPQHF. As DNA, the CDR3 is TGTGCCAGCTCAAACAGGGGTCGGGATCAGCCCCAGCATTTT. This sequence joins TRBV18 and TRBJ1-5; 7 bases agree with TRBD1. This CDR3 has 14 amino acids. Germline V gene lookup returns CDR1 KGHSH and CDR2 LQKENI. V lost 5 bases, J lost 5 bases, and 6 bases stayed unmatched.

There are a few counts of this clonotype. The chain recombines TRBV5-5 with TRBJ2-5; D gene uncertain. CDR3 size: 16 residues. Germline V lookup: CDR1 SGHKS, CDR2 YYEKEE (reference sequence). V was trimmed by 0 bases and J by 0 bases, leaving 12 bases between them. The DNA of the CDR3 is TGTGCCAGCAGCTTGGGCCTCTCGCCGTACCAAGAGACCCAGTACTTC. As protein: CASSLGLSPYQETQYF.

The CDR3 nucleotides read TGTGCCAGCAGCCTTGGTCGGGTAAATGGGGGGGGGCGTACAGATACGCAGTATTTT. It yields the protein CASSLGRVNGGGRTDTQYF. The genes are TRBV7-6 and TRBJ2-3, with a weak D call TRBD2 (7 bases). Germline V gene data show CDR1 as SGHVS and CDR2 as FNYEAQ. The CDR3 has 19 amino acids. Trimming took off 5 bases at V and 3 bases at J, with 27 bases between the two ends.

This clonotype was detected only a few times. The chain combines TRBV29-1 with TRBJ1-1; D is undetermined. Trimming pared 0 bases from V and 5 bases from J, leaving 7 bases between. The CDR3 is 12 amino acids. CDR1 and CDR2 (germline): SQVTM, ANQGSEA. The CDR3 region has the DNA TGCAGCGTTGAAGACAGAGGGACTGAAGCTTTCTTT. Its protein is CSVEDRGTEAFF.

The V and J genes are TRBV5-1 and TRBJ1-2; D gene unclear. CDR3 length: 14 amino acids. Trimming cost V 0 bases and J 3 bases, with 9 bases left between them. Germline values: CDR1 SGHRS, CDR2 YFSETQ. The CDR3 coding sequence is TGCGCCAGCAGCTTGGCGGTAGGAGACTATGGCTACACCTTC. Translating it yields CASSLAVGDYGYTF.

This clonotype was counted a few times. The chain uses TRBV4-1 and TRBJ1-1; perhaps TRBD1 as D (5 bases). CDR3 length equals 14 residues. Germline CDR1 is MGHRA and CDR2 is YSYEKL. V gave up 2 bases and J gave up 3 bases, with 10 bases separating them. CDR3 sequence: CASSQKGTDTEAFF. CDR3 DNA: TGCGCCAGCAGCCAAAAGGGGACGGACACTGAAGCTTTCTTT.

The rearrangement joins TRBV14 to TRBJ2-3; possible D gene TRBD2, 6 bases. This CDR3 has 17 amino acids. Germline V lookup: CDR1 SGHDN, CDR2 FVKESK. The V end was cut by 1 base, the J end by 3 bases, with 17 bases between. In DNA form, the CDR3 reads TGTGCCAGCAGCCAAGGAAAGATGGCGGGGCGGACAGATACGCAGTATTTT. It translates to CASSQGKMAGRTDTQYF.

The table lists this clonotype with a few counts. The CDR3: CASSVVGTMNTEAFF. CDR3 nucleotide sequence: TGTGCCAGCAGCGTAGTGGGCACTATGAACACTGAAGCTTTCTTT. The rearrangement links TRBV9 to TRBJ1-1; D is unresolved. With 0 bases removed from V and 0 bases from J, the gap between germline ends came to 9 bases. The length of the CDR3 is 15 residues. Germline loops: CDR1 SGDLS, CDR2 YYNGEE.

In this sample, this clonotype turned up a few times. This sequence joins TRBV11-2 and TRBJ2-1; D call uncertain. The germline gives CDR1 SGHAT, CDR2 FQNNGV. The V end was cut by 0 bases, the J end by 4 bases, with 16 bases between. The CDR3 sequence is 17 residues long. The CDR3 here is CASSLEYSATIYNEQFF. The CDR3 nucleotides read TGTGCCAGCAGCTTAGAATACTCCGCCACTATTTACAATGAGCAGTTCTTC.

Many counts were recorded for this clonotype. The rearrangement uses TRBV5-1 and TRBJ2-5; TRBD2 agrees at 11 bases. The V and J ends lost 1 base and 4 bases, in that order; junction bases with no gene match: 0. The CDR3 contains 14 residues. Germline CDR1 is SGHRS and CDR2 is YFSETQ. CDR3 bases: TGCGCCAGCAGCTTGACTAGCGGGGGAGAGACCCAGTACTTC. Its translation is CASSLTSGGETQYF. Using reference TRBV5-1 and TRBJ2-5 for the parts outside the CDR3, the full variable domain is KAGVTQTPRYLIKTRGQQVTLSCSPISGHRSVSWYQQTPGQGLQFLFEYFSETQRNKGNFPGRFSGRQFSNSRSEMNVSTLELGDSALYLCASSLTSGGETQYFGPGTRLLVL.

This clonotype was detected only a few times. The rearrangement joins TRBV7-2 to TRBJ2-2; D gene ambiguous. The V gene lost 3 bases and the J gene lost 0 bases, with 8 bases spanning the gap. The germline V gene has CDR1 SGHTA and CDR2 FQGNSA. The CDR3 length is 15 residues. The CDR3 region has the DNA TGTGCCAGCAGCTTGACGTTAACGAACACCGGGGAGCTGTTTTTT. Its translation is CASSLTLTNTGELFF.

The chain carries TRBV9 and TRBJ2-2; D perhaps matches TRBD2 (6 bases). CDR1 is SGDLS and CDR2 is YYNGEE in the germline V gene. V was shortened by 6 bases and J by 5 bases, with 20 bases between the two germline ends. This CDR3 comprises 16 residues. Here the CDR3 DNA reads TGTGCCAGCACCCCCGGGATGGGGGGAAAGACCGGGGAGCTGTTTTTT. Protein sequence: CASTPGMGGKTGELFF.